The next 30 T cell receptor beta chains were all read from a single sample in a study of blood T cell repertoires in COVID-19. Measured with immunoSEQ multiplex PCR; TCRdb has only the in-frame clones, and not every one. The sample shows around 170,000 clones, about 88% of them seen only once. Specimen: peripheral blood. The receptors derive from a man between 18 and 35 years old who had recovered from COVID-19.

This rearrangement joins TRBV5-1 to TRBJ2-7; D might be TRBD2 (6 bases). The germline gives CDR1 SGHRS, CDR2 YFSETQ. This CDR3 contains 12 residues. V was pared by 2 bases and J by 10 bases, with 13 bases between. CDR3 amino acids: CASSLGREEQYF. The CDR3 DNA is TGCGCCAGCAGCTTAGGCAGGGAGGAACAGTACTTC.

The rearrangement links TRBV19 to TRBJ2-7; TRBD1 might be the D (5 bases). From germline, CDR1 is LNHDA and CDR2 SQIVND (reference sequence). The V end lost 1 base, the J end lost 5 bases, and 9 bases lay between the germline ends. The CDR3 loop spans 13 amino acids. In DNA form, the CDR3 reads TGTGCCAGTAGTATAGGCAGGGCGGACGAGCAGTACTTC. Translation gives CASSIGRADEQYF.

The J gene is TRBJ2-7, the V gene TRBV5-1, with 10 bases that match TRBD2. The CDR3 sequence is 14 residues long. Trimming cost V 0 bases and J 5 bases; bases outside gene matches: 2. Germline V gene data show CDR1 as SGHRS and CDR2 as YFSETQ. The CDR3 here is CASSLELAGNEQYF. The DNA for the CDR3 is TGCGCCAGCAGCTTGGAACTAGCGGGAAACGAGCAGTACTTC.

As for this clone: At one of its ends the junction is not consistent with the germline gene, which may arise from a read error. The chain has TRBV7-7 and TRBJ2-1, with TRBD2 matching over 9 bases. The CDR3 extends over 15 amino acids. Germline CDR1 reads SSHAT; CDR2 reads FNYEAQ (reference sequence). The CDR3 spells CASSLGGGREAEQFF. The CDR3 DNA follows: TGTGCTAGCAGCTTAGGCGGCGGGAGGGAGGCTGAGCAGTTCTTC.

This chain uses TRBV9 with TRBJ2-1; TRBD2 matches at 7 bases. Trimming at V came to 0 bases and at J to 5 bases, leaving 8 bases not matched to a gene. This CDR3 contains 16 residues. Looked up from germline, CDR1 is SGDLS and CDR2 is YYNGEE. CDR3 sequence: CASSVGRASGNNEQFF. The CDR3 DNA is TGTGCCAGCAGCGTAGGGCGGGCTAGCGGCAACAATGAGCAGTTCTTC.

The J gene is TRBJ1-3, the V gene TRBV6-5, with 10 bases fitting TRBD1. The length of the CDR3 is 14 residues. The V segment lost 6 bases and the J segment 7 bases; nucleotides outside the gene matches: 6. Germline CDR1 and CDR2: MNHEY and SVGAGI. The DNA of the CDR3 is TGTGCCAGCAGAGAGGACAGGGGGACGAACACCATATATTTT. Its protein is CASREDRGTNTIYF.

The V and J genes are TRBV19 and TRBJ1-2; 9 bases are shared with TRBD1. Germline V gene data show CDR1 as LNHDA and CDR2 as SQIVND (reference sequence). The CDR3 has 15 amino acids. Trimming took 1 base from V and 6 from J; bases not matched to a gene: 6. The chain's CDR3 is CASSIGGRTGDGYTF. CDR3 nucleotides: TGTGCCAGTAGTATAGGTGGGCGGACAGGGGATGGCTACACCTTC. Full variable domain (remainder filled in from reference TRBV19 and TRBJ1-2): DGGITQSPKYLFRKEGQNVTLSCEQNLNHDAMYWYRQDPGQGLRLIYYSQIVNDFQKGDIAEGYSVSREKKESFPLTVTSAQKNPTAFYLCASSIGGRTGDGYTFGSGTRLTVV.

CDR3 region: CASSLKAGGPYEQYF. The DNA for the CDR3 is TGTGCCAGCAGCTTAAAAGCGGGAGGGCCCTACGAGCAGTACTTC. The gene calls are TRBV7-8 and TRBJ2-7; TRBD2 aligns across 10 bases. V was pared by 2 bases and J by 2 bases, with 3 bases of the junction left unmatched. Germline CDR1 reads SGHVS; CDR2 reads FQNEAQ. This CDR3 is built from 15 residues.

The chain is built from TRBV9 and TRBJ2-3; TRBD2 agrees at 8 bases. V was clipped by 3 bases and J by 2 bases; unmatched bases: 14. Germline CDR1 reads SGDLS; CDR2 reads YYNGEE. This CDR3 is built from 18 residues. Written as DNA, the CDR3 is TGTGCCAGCAGCGACAGCACTAGCGGCTTTCGCTACACAGATACGCAGTATTTT. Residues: CASSDSTSGFRYTDTQYF.

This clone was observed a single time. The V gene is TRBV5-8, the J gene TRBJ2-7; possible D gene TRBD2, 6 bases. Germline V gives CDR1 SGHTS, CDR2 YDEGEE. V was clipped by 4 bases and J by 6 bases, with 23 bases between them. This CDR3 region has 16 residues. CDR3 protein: CASSRWRGGLLGEQYF. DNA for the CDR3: TGTGCCAGCAGCCGGTGGAGGGGAGGACTGCTCGGCGAGCAGTACTTC. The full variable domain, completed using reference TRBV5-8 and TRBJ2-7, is EAGVTQSPTHLIKTRGQQATLRCSPISGHTSVYWYQQALGLGLQFLLWYDEGEERNRGNFPPRFSGRQFPNYSSELNVNALELEDSALYLCASSRWRGGLLGEQYFGPGTRLTVT.

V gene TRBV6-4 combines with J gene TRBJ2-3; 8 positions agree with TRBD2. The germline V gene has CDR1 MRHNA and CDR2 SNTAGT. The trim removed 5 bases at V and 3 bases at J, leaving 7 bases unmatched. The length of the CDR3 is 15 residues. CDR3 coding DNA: TGTGCCAGCAGTCCACTTAGCGGGAAGACAGATACGCAGTATTTT. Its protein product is CASSPLSGKTDTQYF.

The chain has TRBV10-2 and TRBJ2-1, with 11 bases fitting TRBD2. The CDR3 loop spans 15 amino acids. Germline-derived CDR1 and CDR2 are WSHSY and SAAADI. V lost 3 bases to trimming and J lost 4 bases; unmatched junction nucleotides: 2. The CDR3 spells CASSDGTSGYNEQFF. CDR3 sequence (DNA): TGCGCCAGCAGTGATGGGACTAGCGGATACAATGAGCAGTTCTTC.

CDR3 DNA sequence: TGTGCCAGCAGCTCTTTCCTGAGCTACAATGAGCAGTTCTTC. This translates into CASSSFLSYNEQFF. The chain links TRBV7-2 to TRBJ2-1; D not resolved. The V end was cut by 4 bases, the J end by 3 bases, with 10 bases between. CDR3 size: 14 residues. CDR1 is SGHTA, CDR2 FQGNSA, per germline.

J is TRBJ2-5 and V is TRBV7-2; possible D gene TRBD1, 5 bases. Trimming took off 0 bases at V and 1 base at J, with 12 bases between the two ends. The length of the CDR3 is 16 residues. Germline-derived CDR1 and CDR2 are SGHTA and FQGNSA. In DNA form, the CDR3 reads TGTGCCAGCAGCTTAGCGGGGCCGGGCGCCCAAGAGACCCAGTACTTC. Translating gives CASSLAGPGAQETQYF. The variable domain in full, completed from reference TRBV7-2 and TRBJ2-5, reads GAGVSQSPSNKVTEKGKDVELRCDPISGHTALYWYRQSLGQGLEFLIYFQGNSAPDKSGLPSDRFSAERTGGSVSTLTIQRTQQEDSAVYLCASSLAGPGAQETQYFGPGTRLLVL.

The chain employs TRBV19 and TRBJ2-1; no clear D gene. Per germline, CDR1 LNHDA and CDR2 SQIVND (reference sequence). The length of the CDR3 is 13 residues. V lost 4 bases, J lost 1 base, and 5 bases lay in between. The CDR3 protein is CASSNTSYNEQFF. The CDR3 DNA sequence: TGTGCCAGTAGTAACACGTCCTACAATGAGCAGTTCTTC.

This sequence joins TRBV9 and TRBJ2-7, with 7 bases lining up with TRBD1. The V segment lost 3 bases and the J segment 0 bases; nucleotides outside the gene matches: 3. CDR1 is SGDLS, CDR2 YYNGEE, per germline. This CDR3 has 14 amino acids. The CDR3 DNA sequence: TGTGCCAGCAGCGGCCGGGACAGCTCCTACGAGCAGTACTTC. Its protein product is CASSGRDSSYEQYF.

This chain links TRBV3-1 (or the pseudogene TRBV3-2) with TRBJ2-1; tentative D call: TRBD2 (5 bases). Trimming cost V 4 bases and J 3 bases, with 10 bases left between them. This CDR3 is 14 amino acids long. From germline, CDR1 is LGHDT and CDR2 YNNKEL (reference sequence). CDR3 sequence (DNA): TGTGCCAGCAGCCCCGGACTCCGCTACAATGAGCAGTTCTTC. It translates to CASSPGLRYNEQFF.

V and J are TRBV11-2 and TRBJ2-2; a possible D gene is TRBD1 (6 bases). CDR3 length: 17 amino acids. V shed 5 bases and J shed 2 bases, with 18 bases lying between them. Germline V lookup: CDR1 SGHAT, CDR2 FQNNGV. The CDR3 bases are TGTGCCAGCAGCGCATTACAGGGTCCCTCTAACACCGGGGAGCTGTTTTTT. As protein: CASSALQGPSNTGELFF.

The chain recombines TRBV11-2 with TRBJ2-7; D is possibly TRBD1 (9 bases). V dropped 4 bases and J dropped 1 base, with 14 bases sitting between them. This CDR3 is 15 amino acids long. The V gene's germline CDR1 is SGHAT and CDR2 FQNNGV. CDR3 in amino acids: CASSSGGTGSYEQYF. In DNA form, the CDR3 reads TGTGCCAGCAGCTCGGGGGGGACAGGGTCCTACGAGCAGTACTTC.

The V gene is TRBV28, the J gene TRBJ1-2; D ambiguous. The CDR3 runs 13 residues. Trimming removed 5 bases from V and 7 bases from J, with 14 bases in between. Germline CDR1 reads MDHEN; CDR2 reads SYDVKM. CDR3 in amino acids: CASSEGREGGYTF. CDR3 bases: TGTGCCAGCAGTGAAGGAAGGGAGGGTGGCTACACCTTC.

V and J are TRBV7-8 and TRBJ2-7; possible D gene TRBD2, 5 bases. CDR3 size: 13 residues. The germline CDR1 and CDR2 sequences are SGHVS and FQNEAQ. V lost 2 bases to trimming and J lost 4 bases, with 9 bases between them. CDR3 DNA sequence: TGTGCCAGCAGCTTAACTAGTCAGTACGAGCAGTACTTC. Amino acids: CASSLTSQYEQYF.

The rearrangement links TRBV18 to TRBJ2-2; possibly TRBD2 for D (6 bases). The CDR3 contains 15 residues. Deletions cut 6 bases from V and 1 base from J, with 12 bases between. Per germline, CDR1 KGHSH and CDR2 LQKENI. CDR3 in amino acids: CASSRRDGNTGELFF. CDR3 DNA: TGTGCCAGCTCTAGGCGGGACGGGAACACCGGGGAGCTGTTTTTT.

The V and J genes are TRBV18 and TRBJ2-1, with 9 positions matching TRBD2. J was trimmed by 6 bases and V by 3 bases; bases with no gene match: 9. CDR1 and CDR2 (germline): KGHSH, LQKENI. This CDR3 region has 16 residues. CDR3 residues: CASSPPKREVGNEQFF. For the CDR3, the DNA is TGTGCCAGCTCACCCCCAAAGCGGGAGGTAGGCAATGAGCAGTTCTTC.

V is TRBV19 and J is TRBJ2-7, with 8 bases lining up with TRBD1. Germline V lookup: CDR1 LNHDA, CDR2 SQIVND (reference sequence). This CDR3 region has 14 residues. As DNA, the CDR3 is TGTGCGACAGGGGAGCAGGAGAGCTCCTACGAGCAGTACTTC. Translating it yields CATGEQESSYEQYF.

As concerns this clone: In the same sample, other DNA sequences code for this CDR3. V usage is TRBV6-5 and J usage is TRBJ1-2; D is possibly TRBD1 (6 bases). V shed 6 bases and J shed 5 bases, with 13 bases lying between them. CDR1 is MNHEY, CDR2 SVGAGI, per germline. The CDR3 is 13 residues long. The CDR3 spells CASSPDSRYGYTF. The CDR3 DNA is TGTGCCAGCAGCCCGGACAGCAGATATGGCTACACCTTC.

The CDR3: CASSWGGSGANVLTF. The CDR3 DNA reads as TGTGCCAGTAGTTGGGGGGGCTCTGGGGCCAACGTCCTGACTTTC. The chain couples TRBV19 to TRBJ2-6, with TRBD2 identical over 7 bases. The CDR3 extends over 15 amino acids. The germline V gene encodes CDR1 LNHDA and CDR2 SQIVND (reference sequence). The trim removed 5 bases at V and 0 bases at J, leaving 1 base unmatched.

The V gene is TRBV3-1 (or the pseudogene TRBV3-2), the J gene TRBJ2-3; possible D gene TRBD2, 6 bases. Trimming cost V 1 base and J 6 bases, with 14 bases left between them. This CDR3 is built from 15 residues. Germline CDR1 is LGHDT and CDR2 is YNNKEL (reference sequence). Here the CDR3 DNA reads TGTGCCAGCAGCCAAGGAATGACTAGTTCCGATACGCAGTATTTT. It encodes CASSQGMTSSDTQYF.

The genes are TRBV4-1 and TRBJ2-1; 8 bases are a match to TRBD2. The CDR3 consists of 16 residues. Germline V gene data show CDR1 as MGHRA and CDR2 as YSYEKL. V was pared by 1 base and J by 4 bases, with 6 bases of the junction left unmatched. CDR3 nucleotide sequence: TGCGCCAGCAGCCAAGGGGGCGGGAGGTCTTACAATGAGCAGTTCTTC. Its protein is CASSQGGGRSYNEQFF.

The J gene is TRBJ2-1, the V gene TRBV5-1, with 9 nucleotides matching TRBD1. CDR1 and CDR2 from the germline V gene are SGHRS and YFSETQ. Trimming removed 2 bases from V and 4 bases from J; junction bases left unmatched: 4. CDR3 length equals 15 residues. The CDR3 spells CASSLTGGEYNEQFF. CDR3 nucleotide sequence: TGCGCCAGCAGCTTAACAGGGGGCGAATACAATGAGCAGTTCTTC.

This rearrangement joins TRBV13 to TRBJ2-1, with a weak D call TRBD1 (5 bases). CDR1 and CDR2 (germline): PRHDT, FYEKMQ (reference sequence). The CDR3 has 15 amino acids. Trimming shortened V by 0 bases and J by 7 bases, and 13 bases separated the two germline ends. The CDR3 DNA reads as TGTGCCAGCAGCTTAGGACAGGTCTTGGTGAATGAGCAGTTCTTC. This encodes CASSLGQVLVNEQFF.